The entry below describes one TCR beta chain. Which antigen it targets is not known. No much larger clonotype is one base removed from it; base qualities were not supplied. Receptor libraries were prepared by the immunoSEQ multiplex PCR assay. As stored in TCRdb, this immuneACCESS dataset retains in-frame rearrangements with V and J assigned. A fraction of the clones does not appear; measured against another copy, unresolved V genes explain less than half of the discrepancy, and the remainder lacks a known reason. In this sample the table shows fewer than 95,000 clones, approximately 95% of which occur a single time. 0.2% to 0.3% of the sample lies in the top ten. Trimmed from V: 1 base; trimmed from J: 2 bases; junction bases lacking a gene match: 12. The CDR3 spans 19 residues, from the cysteine through the phenylalanine. Only the CDR3 portion is preserved as DNA: 57 bases, with reading frame beginning at the first base. The germline V gene gives CDR1 as SQVTM and CDR2 as ANQGSEA.

The data were taken from a study of technical replicates of blood from a handful of donors (TCRdb year 2017). This receptor was identified in a human donor in good health. Recombination linked TRBV29-1 to TRBJ2-6, with 9 junctional bases fitting TRBD1. Sequenced input: T cells isolated from PBMCs. The nucleotide sequence reads as follows: TGCAGCGTTGAAGCCGCCAGAAGGACAGGGGCGGCTGGGGCCAACGTCCTGACTTTC. Translation gives CSVEAARRTGAAGANVLTF.